Below are 22 T cell receptor beta chains sequenced from a single sample in a study of blood T cell repertoires in COVID-19. Sequenced by immunoSEQ multiplex PCR; TCRdb stores in-frame clones only, minus some. The sample records tens of thousands of clones, 84% being singletons. Sequences were obtained from peripheral blood. The receptors here all came from a man in his fifties with active or convalescent COVID-19.

Sample share makes this clone medium-sized. The DNA of the CDR3 is TGTGCCAGCAGTTACCTTATGAAGCGGGGGGGCCTCTACGAGCAGTACTTC. It encodes CASSYLMKRGGLYEQYF. V and J are TRBV6-2 or TRBV6-3 and TRBJ2-7; 10 positions match TRBD2. Germline CDR1 MNHEY, CDR2 SVGEGT. This CDR3 has 17 amino acids. V shed 2 bases, J shed 3 bases, and the junction held 10 bases outside the gene matches.

This clone was seen a single time. The gene calls are TRBV24-1 and TRBJ2-1; 7 positions agree with TRBD1. This CDR3 spans 13 amino acids. From germline, CDR1 is KGHDR and CDR2 SFDVKD. V lost 9 bases, J lost 6 bases, and 7 bases stayed unmatched. Here the CDR3 DNA reads TGTGCCACCGGGGACAGTGTGGTCAATGAGCAGTTCTTC. Encoded protein: CATGDSVVNEQFF.

V usage is TRBV9 and J usage is TRBJ2-7; 8 positions agree with TRBD1. Germline V gives CDR1 SGDLS, CDR2 YYNGEE. There are 14 residues in the CDR3. V gave up 4 bases and J gave up 3 bases; unmatched junction bases: 6. The CDR3 loop is CASSSGQGHYEQYF. The CDR3 DNA follows: TGTGCCAGCAGCTCTGGACAGGGACACTACGAGCAGTACTTC.

This clone was counted only a few times. The V gene is TRBV10-1, the J gene TRBJ2-7; 8 bases map to TRBD1. J gave up 4 bases and V 4 bases, and 0 bases lay outside the gene matches. Germline CDR1 and CDR2: WNHNN and SYGVQD (reference sequence). This CDR3 comprises 12 residues. The CDR3 region is CASSGTGYEQYF. As DNA, the CDR3 is TGCGCCAGCAGTGGGACAGGGTACGAGCAGTACTTC.

The CDR3 region has the DNA TGTGCCAGTAGTGAGATCCAAGGGGGCGATGAGCAGTTCTTC. The encoded protein is CASSEIQGGDEQFF. The chain has TRBV19 and TRBJ2-1; 7 positions agree with TRBD1. J was trimmed by 8 bases and V by 5 bases; bases with no gene match: 9. In germline, CDR1 is LNHDA, CDR2 SQIVND (reference sequence). There are 14 residues in the CDR3.

The chain has TRBV7-3 and TRBJ2-2, with 8 bases fitting TRBD1. Looked up from germline, CDR1 is SGHTA and CDR2 is FQGTGA. With 5 bases clipped from V and 9 bases from J, the junction kept 5 bases outside the gene matches. The CDR3 runs to 13 residues. The CDR3 region is CASSMDRARELFF. Written as DNA, the CDR3 is TGTGCCAGCAGCATGGACAGGGCTAGGGAGCTGTTTTTT.

The rearrangement uses TRBV7-8 and TRBJ1-1; 7 nucleotides align to TRBD1. This CDR3 has 15 amino acids. Unmatched junction bases numbered 5, after V lost 3 bases and J lost 1 base. Germline V lookup: CDR1 SGHVS, CDR2 FQNEAQ. This CDR3 is CASSLGRTGNTEAFF. The CDR3 nucleotides are TGTGCCAGCAGCTTGGGACGGACAGGGAACACTGAAGCTTTCTTT.

This rearrangement joins TRBV6-1 to TRBJ2-7; 11 bases map to TRBD2. CDR1 is MNHNS, CDR2 SASEGT, per germline. This CDR3 contains 15 residues. V lost 3 bases to trimming and J lost 5 bases; unmatched junction nucleotides: 6. The CDR3 spells CASSEASGGPNEQYF. The CDR3 coding sequence is TGTGCCAGCAGTGAGGCTAGCGGGGGGCCAAACGAGCAGTACTTC.

The rearrangement links TRBV2 to TRBJ1-3; no reliable D call. The CDR3 has 17 amino acids. CDR1 is SNHLY and CDR2 is FYNNEI in the germline V gene. V shed 3 bases and J shed 7 bases, with 22 bases lying between them. CDR3 sequence (DNA): TGTGCCAGCAGTGAGCACCAACTCGAGCGGTCCTCGAACACCATATATTTT. This translates into CASSEHQLERSSNTIYF.

CDR3 nucleotide sequence: TGTGCCAGCAGCGTAGTTGGGACAGGGGTTCCAGATACGCAGTATTTT. Translating gives CASSVVGTGVPDTQYF. The V and J genes are TRBV9 and TRBJ2-3, with 10 bases lining up with TRBD1. The length of the CDR3 is 16 residues. Per the germline V gene, CDR1 is SGDLS and CDR2 is YYNGEE. The junction had 5 bases not matched to a gene; V was cut back by 0 bases and J by 4 bases. The full variable domain, in which reference TRBV9 and TRBJ2-3 provide the parts outside the CDR3, is DSGVTQTPKHLITATGQRVTLRCSPRSGDLSVYWYQQSLDQGLQFLIQYYNGEERAKGNILERFSAQQFPDLHSELNLSSLELGDSALYFCASSVVGTGVPDTQYFGPGTRLTVL.

This clone was detected a few times. The V and J genes are TRBV5-6 and TRBJ2-7; possibly TRBD2 for D (5 bases). Germline V gene data show CDR1 as SGHDT and CDR2 as YYEEEE. The CDR3 runs to 16 residues. V lost 6 bases, J lost 2 bases, and 21 bases lay in between. The CDR3 reads CASTNLLDSPPYEQYF. Here the CDR3 DNA reads TGTGCCAGCACCAACCTCCTGGACTCGCCTCCCTACGAGCAGTACTTC.

The rearrangement uses TRBV9 and TRBJ1-2; D might be TRBD1 (6 bases). CDR1 and CDR2 (germline): SGDLS, YYNGEE. V lost 3 bases to trimming and J lost 8 bases, with 11 bases between them. The CDR3 sequence is 12 residues long. The DNA of the CDR3 is TGTGCCAGCAGCGACAGGGTGACGGGCTACACCTTC. Its protein is CASSDRVTGYTF.

The chain is built from TRBV15 and TRBJ1-4, with unresolved D. CDR3 size: 15 residues. Germline V gives CDR1 LNHNV, CDR2 YYDKDF (reference sequence). Trimming removed 0 bases at V and 8 bases at J, with 13 bases between. The chain's CDR3 is CATSRDGGRSEKLFF. The CDR3 DNA follows: TGTGCCACCAGCAGAGACGGAGGCAGGTCGGAAAAACTGTTTTTT. The full variable domain, rest sourced from reference TRBV15 and TRBJ1-4, is DAMVIQNPRYQVTQFGKPVTLSCSQTLNHNVMYWYQQKSSQAPKLLFHYYDKDFNNEADTPDNFQSRRPNTSFCFLDIRSPGLGDTAMYLCATSRDGGRSEKLFFGSGTQLSVL.

The rearrangement uses TRBV3-1 (or the pseudogene TRBV3-2) and TRBJ1-6, with a tentative D call TRBD1 (6 bases). V lost 1 base to trimming and J lost 9 bases, with 13 bases between them. This CDR3 contains 15 residues. Germline assignment: CDR1 LGHDT and CDR2 YNNKEL (reference sequence). The CDR3 region has the DNA TGTGCCAGCAGCCAAGGGACAGTGGGATCTTCACCCCTCCACTTT. Translated: CASSQGTVGSSPLHF.

The rearrangement links TRBV5-1 to TRBJ2-2, with 10 bases lining up with TRBD2. The CDR3 spans 16 residues. V shed 3 bases, J shed 2 bases, and the junction held 4 bases outside the gene matches. Germline V gives CDR1 SGHRS, CDR2 YFSETQ. CDR3 sequence (DNA): TGCGCCAGCAGCTCCACTAGCGGGGTTAACACCGGGGAGCTGTTTTTT. Its translation: CASSSTSGVNTGELFF.

The rearrangement joins TRBV5-1 to TRBJ1-2; 9 bases agree with TRBD1. The CDR3 has 14 residues. Trimming cost V 0 bases and J 4 bases; bases outside gene matches: 1. From germline, CDR1 is SGHRS and CDR2 YFSETQ. This chain's CDR3 is CASSLDRGPYGYTF. The CDR3 bases are TGCGCCAGCAGCTTGGACAGGGGGCCCTATGGCTACACCTTC.

The V and J genes are TRBV27 and TRBJ2-1, with D possibly matching TRBD2 (6 bases). With 7 bases removed from V and 6 bases from J, the gap between germline ends came to 13 bases. This CDR3 spans 13 amino acids. Germline CDR1 reads MNHEY; CDR2 reads SMNVEV (reference sequence). In DNA, the CDR3 is TGTGCCAGCAATCTTCGGGGGTCCAATGAGCAGTTCTTC. Its translation: CASNLRGSNEQFF.

The V call is TRBV7-3, the J call TRBJ2-7; 7 nucleotides line up with TRBD2. Trimming removed 5 bases from V and 5 bases from J; junction bases left unmatched: 18. The CDR3 length is 17 residues. Germline values: CDR1 SGHTA, CDR2 FQGTGA. The CDR3 here is CASSPKKVGLTSHEQYF. The DNA of the CDR3 is TGTGCCAGCAGCCCAAAAAAGGTGGGACTAACGTCCCACGAGCAGTACTTC.

The V gene is TRBV9, the J gene TRBJ2-3, with unresolved D. Per germline, CDR1 SGDLS and CDR2 YYNGEE. The V end was cut by 2 bases, the J end by 0 bases, with 13 bases between. This CDR3 spans 16 amino acids. CDR3 nucleotide sequence: TGTGCCAGCAGCGTCCAGGCGACGGCTAGCACAGATACGCAGTATTTT. The encoded protein is CASSVQATASTDTQYF.

The chain links TRBV4-2 to TRBJ2-1; maybe TRBD2 (6 bases). CDR3 length: 16 amino acids. The germline gives CDR1 LGHNA, CDR2 YNFKEQ. The V and J ends lost 0 bases and 7 bases respectively, with 16 bases between them. The CDR3 sequence is CASSQDMAGLGNEQFF. The CDR3 DNA sequence: TGTGCCAGCAGCCAAGATATGGCGGGGTTGGGTAATGAGCAGTTCTTC.

The chain combines TRBV12-3 or TRBV12-4 with TRBJ2-1; no reliable D call. Deletions cut 2 bases from V and 10 bases from J, with 9 bases between. The CDR3 consists of 12 residues. The DNA of the CDR3 is TGTGCCAGCAGTTTAAACAACGGGGAGCAGTTCTTC. This gives the protein CASSLNNGEQFF.

The genes are TRBV2 and TRBJ2-5; 9 bases fit TRBD1. Germline CDR1 SNHLY, CDR2 FYNNEI. Trimming at V came to 1 base and at J to 5 bases, leaving 5 bases not matched to a gene. The CDR3 has 15 amino acids. The CDR3 DNA follows: TGTGCCAGCAGTGAAGGGGGGACAGGGTTTGAGACCCAGTACTTC. Translation: CASSEGGTGFETQYF.